Below are 29 T cell receptor beta chains sequenced from a single sample in a study of CD8+CD57+ T cells in acquired aplastic anemia. The TCR beta profiling, which covered VDJ combination and CDR3 sequence, was carried out using genomic DNA as the template. A single record per CDR3 protein comes from TCRdb applying MiXCR to the reads. The sample lists about 68,000 distinct CDR3 sequences, roughly half occurring once. Sequenced input: sorted CD4+, CD8+, or CD8+CD57+ T cells (not recorded which) from PBMCs. Receptor source: a human donor in good health, serving as a control.

The table lists this clonotype with a few counts. The chain employs TRBV19 and TRBJ1-2; D call uncertain. In germline, CDR1 is LNHDA, CDR2 SQIVND (reference sequence). V lost 5 bases and J lost 6, with 10 bases in between. The CDR3 is made up of 12 amino acids. Here the CDR3 DNA reads TGTGCCAGTAGTGACGGGCCGGATGGCTACACCTTC. It encodes CASSDGPDGYTF.

This clonotype has a count of ten or more. The junction and the germline gene differ at one end; a read error may be behind it. The V and J genes are TRBV6-1 and TRBJ1-4; D unclear. Germline V gene sequence: CDR1 MNHNS, CDR2 SASEGT. This CDR3 is 11 amino acids long. DNA for the CDR3: TGTGCCAGCAGGGCTAATGAAAGACTGTTTTTT. Residues: CASRANERLFF.

This clonotype was seen repeatedly, ten times or more. The chain is built from TRBV20-1 and TRBJ2-1; 10 positions agree with TRBD2. In germline, CDR1 is DFQATT, CDR2 SNEGSKA (reference sequence). The CDR3 runs 15 residues. With V trimmed by 3 bases and J by 4 bases, 6 bases remained unmatched. The CDR3 DNA is TGCAGTGCTAGCGCTGGGACTAGCGTTTACAATGAGCAGTTCTTC. Its protein is CSASAGTSVYNEQFF.

This clonotype was counted many times. The rearrangement uses TRBV27 and TRBJ1-1; weak D call: TRBD1 (5 bases). The V gene lost 0 bases and the J gene lost 4 bases, with 6 bases spanning the gap. In germline, CDR1 is MNHEY, CDR2 SMNVEV (reference sequence). The CDR3 is made up of 13 amino acids. The CDR3: CASSLSGVTEAFF. CDR3 coding DNA: TGTGCCAGCAGTTTATCGGGGGTCACTGAAGCTTTCTTT.

V usage is TRBV10-3 and J usage is TRBJ1-1; D is ambiguous. CDR1 ENHRY and CDR2 SYGVKD come from the germline V gene. The CDR3 has 12 residues. Trimming took 2 bases from V and 1 from J, leaving 2 bases between them. This chain's CDR3 is CAISEGNTEAFF. The CDR3, as DNA: TGTGCCATCAGTGAGGGGAACACTGAAGCTTTCTTT.

This clonotype was counted once. The chain employs TRBV5-8 and TRBJ1-4, with 7 positions matching TRBD1. V was clipped by 4 bases and J by 7 bases; unmatched bases: 10. This CDR3 is built from 15 residues. Germline V gene lookup returns CDR1 SGHTS and CDR2 YDEGEE. The CDR3 DNA is TGTGCCAGCAGCCCAGGACAGGCGTGGGCTGAAAAACTGTTTTTT. Translated, it gives CASSPGQAWAEKLFF.

This clonotype was recorded many times. This chain joins TRBV7-9 and TRBJ1-5; weak D call: TRBD1 (6 bases). Germline CDR1 and CDR2: SEHNR and FQNEAQ (reference sequence). The V and J ends lost 3 bases and 9 bases respectively, with 18 bases between them. This CDR3 comprises 15 residues. As DNA, the CDR3 is TGTGCCAGCAGCTTGTATGGATCCATAGGGGGGCCCCAGCATTTT. Protein product: CASSLYGSIGGPQHF.

The chain carries TRBV2 and TRBJ2-5; 13 bases are a match to TRBD2. Germline lookup yields CDR1 SNHLY and CDR2 FYNNEI. The CDR3 loop spans 14 amino acids. V lost 4 bases, J lost 5 bases, and 1 base stayed unmatched. The CDR3 nucleotides read TGTGCCAGCAGTGGGACTAGCGGGAGTGAGACCCAGTACTTC. Its translation is CASSGTSGSETQYF.

This clonotype was seen ten or more times. The rearrangement links TRBV5-4 to TRBJ2-3; TRBD2 matches 8 bases. This CDR3 region has 16 residues. V was pared by 0 bases and J by 5 bases, with 8 bases of the junction left unmatched. Germline values: CDR1 SGHNT, CDR2 YYREEE (reference sequence). The CDR3 DNA reads TGTGCCAGCAGCTTGGTAGCGGGAAGGGGAGGAGATACGCAGTATTTT. Translating gives CASSLVAGRGGDTQYF.

V gene TRBV15 combines with J gene TRBJ2-7, with a tentative D call TRBD1 (6 bases). CDR3 length: 13 amino acids. Germline V gene sequence: CDR1 LNHNV, CDR2 YYDKDF (reference sequence). V dropped 3 bases and J dropped 9 bases, with 15 bases sitting between them. This CDR3 is CATSSQHRVRQYF. In DNA form, the CDR3 reads TGTGCCACCAGCAGCCAACACAGGGTCAGGCAGTACTTC.

Concerning this clonotype: This may arise from a read error, as a much more abundant clone is one base away. The chain joins TRBV27 to TRBJ2-2, with D uncertain. The CDR3 length is 16 residues. CDR1 MNHEY and CDR2 SMNVEV come from the germline V gene (reference sequence). V lost 0 bases to trimming and J lost 3 bases, with 11 bases between them. In DNA form, the CDR3 reads TGTGCCAGCAGTTTATCTTGGAGACGCGACACCGGGGAGCTGTTTTTT. It specifies CASSLSWRRDTGELFF.

This clonotype was found once. This rearrangement joins TRBV2 to TRBJ1-2; D not certain. Germline values: CDR1 SNHLY, CDR2 FYNNEI. CDR3 size: 13 residues. Trimming took off 6 bases at V and 8 bases at J, with 16 bases between the two ends. CDR3 region: CASSFLADDGYTF. The CDR3 bases are TGTGCCAGCAGCTTTCTGGCTGATGACGGCTACACCTTC.

J is TRBJ1-5 and V is TRBV25-1, with D tentatively TRBD1 (6 bases). V was clipped by 8 bases and J by 0 bases, with 14 bases between them. Germline-derived CDR1 and CDR2 are MGHDK and SYGVNS. The CDR3 contains 15 residues. The CDR3 nucleotides read TGTGCCAGCGCCGCGGGACACGATAGCAATCAGCCCCAGCATTTT. This sequence encodes CASAAGHDSNQPQHF.

This clonotype has a count of ten or more. The chain recombines TRBV5-6 with TRBJ2-1, with D maybe TRBD2 (5 bases). The CDR3 extends over 15 amino acids. Deletions cut 4 bases from V and 7 bases from J, with 18 bases between. The germline gives CDR1 SGHDT, CDR2 YYEEEE. CDR3 nucleotides: TGTGCCAGCAGCACAACCGGAGTGCGGGTTAATGAGCAGTTCTTC. This codes for CASSTTGVRVNEQFF.

V and J are TRBV2 and TRBJ2-7; 9 nucleotides agree with TRBD1. This CDR3 is 15 amino acids long. Germline-derived CDR1 and CDR2 are SNHLY and FYNNEI. V was clipped by 4 bases and J by 2 bases; unmatched bases: 6. For the CDR3, the DNA is TGTGCCAGCAGTGGGGGGACAGGGTCGGCCTACGAGCAGTACTTC. Its protein product is CASSGGTGSAYEQYF.

This clonotype has only a few counts. Possible read error: a much larger clone is one base away. The rearrangement links TRBV27 to TRBJ1-2; the D is unclear. The germline V gene encodes CDR1 MNHEY and CDR2 SMNVEV (reference sequence). Trimming shortened V by 4 bases and J by 2 bases, and 8 bases separated the two germline ends. The CDR3 has 13 amino acids. CDR3 loop: CASSSGGNYGYTF. CDR3 sequence (DNA): TGTGCCAGCAGTTCGGGCGGGAACTATGGCTACACCTTC.

Many counts were recorded for this clonotype. The V gene is TRBV6-2 or TRBV6-3, the J gene TRBJ2-1; D might be TRBD1 or TRBD2, each matching 5 bases. The CDR3 totals 16 residues. Trimming took off 0 bases at V and 3 bases at J, with 12 bases between the two ends. Germline V lookup: CDR1 MNHEY, CDR2 SVGEGT. The CDR3 here is CASSYSNRGDYNEQFF. As DNA, the CDR3 is TGTGCCAGCAGTTACTCGAATAGGGGAGACTACAATGAGCAGTTCTTC.

The V gene is TRBV11-2, the J gene TRBJ2-2; D may match TRBD1 or TRBD2 (5 bases each). Between the trimmed V and J ends, which lost 0 bases and 3 bases, there was a span of 14 bases. CDR3 length: 17 residues. The germline gives CDR1 SGHAT, CDR2 FQNNGV. CDR3 coding DNA: TGTGCCAGCAGCTTAGAGAGGGGCCCGGTGTACACCGGGGAGCTGTTTTTT. Its protein product is CASSLERGPVYTGELFF.

The CDR3 region is CASSPEYSPLHF. The CDR3 nucleotides read TGTGCCAGCAGCCCGGAGTATTCACCCCTCCACTTT. V gene TRBV11-2 combines with J gene TRBJ1-6, with D unresolved. Between the trimmed V and J ends, which lost 5 bases and 8 bases, there was a span of 7 bases. The CDR3 contains 12 residues. Per germline, CDR1 SGHAT and CDR2 FQNNGV.

This clonotype was picked up many times. The rearrangement uses TRBV6-1 and TRBJ1-1; a weak D match, TRBD1 (5 bases). The V end was cut by 9 bases, the J end by 3 bases, with 14 bases between. This CDR3 comprises 13 residues. CDR1 is MNHNS, CDR2 SASEGT, per germline. For the CDR3, the DNA is TGTGCCAGTTCGACAGACCTTTACACTGAAGCTTTCTTT. The encoded protein is CASSTDLYTEAFF.

This clonotype showed up many times. The chain combines TRBV13 with TRBJ2-1; 9 nucleotides match TRBD2. Looked up from germline, CDR1 is PRHDT and CDR2 is FYEKMQ (reference sequence). The J segment lost 3 bases and the V segment lost 4 bases, leaving 13 bases of the junction unmatched. CDR3 length: 18 amino acids. This CDR3 reads CASSSQTLSGSYYNEQFF. Written as DNA, the CDR3 is TGTGCCAGCAGCTCCCAGACACTTAGCGGGAGCTACTACAATGAGCAGTTCTTC.

This clonotype was seen more than once but under ten times. The rearrangement joins TRBV5-1 to TRBJ1-1; 8 bases agree with TRBD1. The CDR3 has 15 residues. Germline trimming cut 4 bases from V and 1 base from J; bases unmatched to any gene: 6. Germline V gene lookup returns CDR1 SGHRS and CDR2 YFSETQ. This chain's CDR3 is CASSAGGAGNTEAFF. The CDR3 nucleotides are TGCGCCAGCAGCGCAGGGGGCGCGGGGAACACTGAAGCTTTCTTT.

This sequence joins TRBV20-1 and TRBJ1-2; D is perhaps TRBD1 (5 bases). The CDR3 has 14 amino acids. The germline gives CDR1 DFQATT, CDR2 SNEGSKA (reference sequence). The V and J ends lost 6 bases and 2 bases respectively, with 16 bases between them. The CDR3 DNA reads as TGCAGTGCGACAAGGGACGGCATGAACTATGGCTACACCTTC. Residues: CSATRDGMNYGYTF.

This sequence joins TRBV10-3 and TRBJ2-7; TRBD2 agrees at 11 bases. The CDR3 is 14 amino acids. Germline-derived CDR1 and CDR2 are ENHRY and SYGVKD. Germline trimming cut 3 bases from V and 6 bases from J; bases unmatched to any gene: 4. The CDR3 region is CAISELAGDGEQYV. CDR3 sequence (DNA): TGTGCCATCAGTGAACTAGCGGGAGACGGCGAGCAGTACGTC.

The chain couples TRBV7-2 to TRBJ2-7; D is unclear. Trimming stripped 5 bases from V and 3 bases from J, with 17 bases between. In germline, CDR1 is SGHTA, CDR2 FQGNSA. The CDR3 sequence is 15 residues long. The CDR3 DNA reads as TGTGCCAGCAGCCAAGGATATGACTCGGACTACGAGCAGTACTTC. It codes for CASSQGYDSDYEQYF.

The J gene is TRBJ1-2, the V gene TRBV19; 7 bases match TRBD1. Looked up from germline, CDR1 is LNHDA and CDR2 is SQIVND (reference sequence). Unmatched junction bases numbered 8, after V lost 7 bases and J lost 3 bases. The CDR3 loop spans 14 amino acids. CDR3 region: CASNTPGQHYGYTF. The CDR3 DNA is TGTGCCAGTAACACCCCGGGACAGCACTATGGCTACACCTTC.

This clonotype appeared many times. The chain recombines TRBV13 with TRBJ2-6, with D maybe TRBD1 (5 bases). The CDR3 is 15 residues long. Per germline, CDR1 PRHDT and CDR2 FYEKMQ (reference sequence). Trimming stripped 4 bases from V and 1 base from J, with 8 bases between. For the CDR3, the DNA is TGTGCCAGCAGCTCAACAGGTTCTGGGGCCAACGTCCTGACTTTC. Its translation: CASSSTGSGANVLTF.

This clonotype is medium-sized within its sample. V is TRBV7-9 and J is TRBJ2-7; TRBD1 agrees at 9 bases. The CDR3 spans 14 residues. Germline CDR1 is SEHNR and CDR2 is FQNEAQ (reference sequence). J was trimmed by 2 bases and V by 4 bases; bases with no gene match: 3. The CDR3 DNA reads as TGTGCCAGCAGCTCCCGGGACAGGGCCTACGAGCAGTACTTC. Translated: CASSSRDRAYEQYF.

The V gene is TRBV6-1, the J gene TRBJ1-5, with unresolved D. The CDR3 contains 14 residues. CDR1 and CDR2 from the germline V gene are MNHNS and SASEGT. Trimming took 7 bases from V and 4 from J, leaving 14 bases between them. CDR3 in DNA: TGTGCCAGCAAGGTATCCCACGGTAATCAGCCCCAGCATTTT. This translates into CASKVSHGNQPQHF.